A selection of T cell receptor beta chains follows, all from one sample in a study of human T cells and chemical hapten exposure. TCRdb passed the RACE reads through MiXCR, listing each CDR3 protein once. The sample comprises around 100,000 distinct CDR3 sequences, 10% to 14% of which are singletons, and about 3% rests with the top ten. Sequenced here: whole blood, sampled in connection with sensitization to the hapten diphenylcyclopropenone (DPC). The receptors here all came from a woman in her fifties or sixties with alopecia areata. Some clones in this sample may be carry-over from other donors' samples. The CDR3 runs from the conserved cysteine through the conserved F or W. Fields, in order: V gene, clone size, CDR3 length, J gene, D gene, CDR3 DNA, CDR3 protein. D genes are given only for firm matches. Clone size is shown for a subset of rows, as once, few, many or a class of expanded clone.

v_gene: TRBV10-2; abundance: many; len: 16; j_gene: TRBJ2-1; d_gene: NA; CDR3nt: TGCGCCAGCAGCGGCTCGACAGGCCTAAACCCCAATGAGCAGTTCTTC; CDR3aa: CASSGSTGLNPNEQFF
v_gene: TRBV4-1; abundance: many; len: 16; j_gene: TRBJ2-7; d_gene: TRBD1; CDR3nt: TGCGCCAGCAGCCAAGTGTCCGGGACAGCCCACTACGAGCAGTACTTC; CDR3aa: CASSQVSGTAHYEQYF
v_gene: TRBV20-1; abundance: many; len: 13; j_gene: TRBJ2-7; d_gene: NA; CDR3nt: TGCAGTGCTAGGCGACAGAGAGAGTACGAGCAGTACTTC; CDR3aa: CSARRQREYEQYF
v_gene: TRBV12-3/TRBV12-4; abundance: many; len: 14; j_gene: TRBJ1-1; d_gene: TRBD1; CDR3nt: TGTGCCAGCAGTCCCGGGACAGGGGATGCTGAAGCTTTCTTT; CDR3aa: CASSPGTGDAEAFF
v_gene: TRBV12-3/TRBV12-4; abundance: many; len: 13; j_gene: TRBJ2-5; d_gene: TRBD2; CDR3nt: TGTGCCAGCATCGGCGGGGGATTCGGGCCCCAGTACTTC; CDR3aa: CASIGGGFGPQYF
v_gene: TRBV6-5; abundance: NA; len: 18; j_gene: TRBJ2-3; d_gene: TRBD2; CDR3nt: TGTGCCAGCAGTCGTACTAGCGGGGGGGCGGCGTCCACAGATACGCAGTATTTT; CDR3aa: CASSRTSGGAASTDTQYF
v_gene: TRBV7-3; abundance: many; len: 13; j_gene: TRBJ1-1; d_gene: NA; CDR3nt: TGTGCCATCAGCTCGGACCCTAACACTGAAGCTTTCTTT; CDR3aa: CAISSDPNTEAFF
v_gene: TRBV3-1; abundance: few; len: 13; j_gene: TRBJ2-3; d_gene: NA; CDR3nt: TGTGCCAGCAGCCAGGGAGTCACAGATACGCAGTATTTT; CDR3aa: CASSQGVTDTQYF
v_gene: TRBV19; abundance: NA; len: 13; j_gene: TRBJ1-2; d_gene: NA; CDR3nt: TGTGCCAGTAGTATTGGGAGCACTGCTGGCTACACCTTC; CDR3aa: CASSIGSTAGYTF
v_gene: TRBV20-1; abundance: many; len: 15; j_gene: TRBJ1-4; d_gene: TRBD1; CDR3nt: TGCAGTGCTAGAGACCGACAGGGGGCGAATGAAAAACTGTTTTTT; CDR3aa: CSARDRQGANEKLFF
v_gene: TRBV20-1; abundance: many; len: 17; j_gene: TRBJ2-2; d_gene: TRBD2; CDR3nt: TGCAGTGCTTCCTCCCCCCGGACTAGCGGGAACACCGGGGAGCTGTTTTTT; CDR3aa: CSASSPRTSGNTGELFF
v_gene: TRBV7-8; abundance: many; len: 16; j_gene: TRBJ1-1; d_gene: NA; CDR3nt: TGTGCCAGCAGCTTAGAGGCGACGTCCCGGGGCACTGAAGCTTTCTTT; CDR3aa: CASSLEATSRGTEAFF